These 2 T cell receptor beta chains originate from one sample sequenced in a study of cytomegalovirus exposure and HLA in healthy donors. Both 60 Vbeta primers and 13 Jbeta primers went into the PCR. Produced via immunoSEQ multiplex PCR; TCRdb's table is partial and in-frame only. The sample consists of under 150,000 clones, 80% of them appearing once. Sequencing was performed on PBMCs. The source of these receptors is a middle-aged woman in good health and CMV-seronegative.

Concerning this clone itself: In the same sample, other DNA sequences code for this CDR3. The chain carries TRBV7-8 and TRBJ1-5; 7 nucleotides line up with TRBD1. Germline CDR1 reads SGHVS; CDR2 reads FQNEAQ. The CDR3 is made up of 14 amino acids. V shed 5 bases, J shed 1 base, and the junction held 2 bases outside the gene matches. CDR3 nucleotide sequence: TGTGCCAGCAGCCGGGACAGAAGCAATCAGCCCCAGCATTTT. Its protein is CASSRDRSNQPQHF.

In this sample, this clone turned up once. V is TRBV5-5 and J is TRBJ1-2; 9 bases are a match to TRBD1. V dropped 2 bases and J dropped 6; count of bases not matched to a gene: 8. The CDR3 totals 15 residues. The germline CDR1 and CDR2 sequences are SGHKS and YYEKEE (reference sequence). The CDR3 spells CASSFTGTGSNGYTF. DNA of the CDR3: TGTGCCAGCAGCTTTACCGGGACAGGGAGTAATGGCTACACCTTC.